This T cell receptor beta chain stems from a study of T cells in Graves' hyperthyroidism and ophthalmopathy. Overall study findings and caveats: Ophthalmopathy, as predicted by the model, came a median about seven months after the prediction. Most thyroid clonotypes that were expanded above 0.001 also turned up in blood.

What was amplified from RNA transcripts were TCR beta CDR3 regions. The HTBI primer set drove a first-round RT-PCR of the TCR CDR3. MiXCR, applied by TCRdb to the multiplex PCR reads, yields one record per CDR3 protein. The sample yields more than 350,000 distinct CDR3 sequences, about a sixth seen once. The CDR3 is made up of 14 amino acids. Germline V gene lookup returns CDR1 SGHVS and CDR2 FQNEAQ. V was pared by 6 bases and J by 8 bases, with 9 bases of the junction left unmatched. Blood dates from first hyperthyroidism diagnosis, before any ophthalmopathy symptoms. Around 10 ml fresh peripheral blood yielded the PBMCs. In regard to this clonotype: Its antigen is undetermined.

This clonotype was sampled from a woman between 25 and 40 years old with Graves' hyperthyroidism that later progressed to Graves' ophthalmopathy. The source material was blood. The chain couples TRBV7-8 to TRBJ2-3; 9 bases agree with TRBD2. CDR3 in DNA: TGTGCCAGCAGGTCAGCGGGAGGCCGTGGTACGCAGTATTTT. Protein product: CASRSAGGRGTQYF.